This T cell receptor beta chain was observed in a study of CD8 T cells in ankylosing spondylitis. The TCR beta libraries were generated through quantitative 5'-RACE incorporating molecular barcodes. TCRdb ran MiXCR on the 5' RACE reads and lists one entry per CDR3 protein. This table holds a few hundred thousand distinct CDR3 sequences, 24% found once. Germline loops: CDR1 MNHNS, CDR2 SASEGT. This CDR3 comprises 13 residues. The V end lost 6 bases, the J end lost 4 bases, and 12 bases lay between the germline ends. Findings and limits, study-wide: In ankylosing spondylitis patients, matched synovial fluid reportedly showed significant enrichment of disease-linked clones. Within peripheral blood, clones linked to disease were CD8+ and relatively rare.

Notes on this clonotype: Its antigen remains unidentified.

This chain joins TRBV6-1 and TRBJ1-1; the D is unclear. Sequenced material: blood, either unsorted or a sorted T cell fraction (not recorded which). The source is a male donor with ankylosing spondylitis or in good health (not recorded which). The CDR3 DNA reads TGTGCCAGCAGGAGAGGGATTTTCACTGAAGCTTTCTTT. Protein sequence: CASRRGIFTEAFF.